This TCR beta chain emerged from a study of blood T cell repertoires in COVID-19. As for the study in general: From the United States, Italy and Spain came samples of acute and convalescent COVID-19. PBMCs, B-cell-depleted T cells, or T cells provided the cDNA or gDNA that made up the material.

In the original workflow: Amplification from reference gene primers served as the basis for estimated nucleated cell counts. Only in-frame clones appear in the TCRdb table, and some are missing; sequencing was by immunoSEQ multiplex PCR. V, J and clone size derive from that table, while D and trimming were established from the DNA sequence. The sample has around 100,000 clones, around nine tenths seen once. Germline assignment: CDR1 MNHEY and CDR2 SVGAGI. The V end lost 6 bases, the J end lost 3 bases, and 14 bases lay between the germline ends. The CDR3 is 14 residues long. The sequenced sample was peripheral blood. The chain is built from TRBV6-5 and TRBJ1-1, with unresolved D. The receptor's source is a human donor in a cohort sampled during active COVID-19. The CDR3 here is CASRHGGGYTEAFF. CDR3 DNA: TGTGCCAGCAGACATGGAGGAGGGTACACTGAAGCTTTCTTT.